Below are 27 T cell receptor beta chains sequenced from a single sample in a study of T cell responses to AZD1222 COVID-19 vaccine. The table came from immunoSEQ multiplex PCR; TCRdb's copy has only in-frame clones and leaves some out. The table has about 130,000 clones, roughly nine tenths seen once; the top ten hold over 2.5%. Sequenced here: peripheral blood, sampled on day 0 of AZD1222 vaccination. Every receptor here comes from an adult in good health.

In DNA form, the CDR3 reads TGTGCCAGCAGTACAACCGGGACTAGCGGCGAGCAGTTCTTC. Protein sequence: CASSTTGTSGEQFF. V usage is TRBV27 and J usage is TRBJ2-1; TRBD2 matches at 11 bases. V was clipped by 5 bases and J by 10 bases; unmatched bases: 7. This CDR3 contains 14 residues. The V gene's germline CDR1 is MNHEY and CDR2 SMNVEV (reference sequence).

The rearrangement uses TRBV6-5 and TRBJ1-2, with D possibly being TRBD1 (6 bases). CDR3 length: 15 amino acids. Trimming took 0 bases from V and 5 from J, leaving 13 bases between them. CDR1 is MNHEY and CDR2 is SVGAGI in the germline V gene. Written as DNA, the CDR3 is TGTGCCAGCAGTTACTCGTGGCAGGGGAGATATGGCTACACCTTC. As protein: CASSYSWQGRYGYTF.

J is TRBJ1-6 and V is TRBV6-5; no clear D gene. In germline, CDR1 is MNHEY, CDR2 SVGAGI. The V and J ends lost 7 bases and 0 bases respectively, with 7 bases between them. The CDR3 is 14 residues long. The CDR3 here is CASTARSYNSPLHF. The CDR3 DNA follows: TGTGCCAGCACCGCCCGCTCCTATAATTCACCCCTCCACTTT.

The rearrangement joins TRBV6-5 to TRBJ1-5; D is uncertain. The germline CDR1 and CDR2 sequences are MNHEY and SVGAGI. This CDR3 region has 15 residues. Trimming took 6 bases from V and 3 from J, leaving 15 bases between them. CDR3 protein: CASRATRAFNQPQHF. The CDR3 DNA follows: TGTGCCAGCAGGGCCACCCGGGCCTTCAATCAGCCCCAGCATTTT.

CDR3 in DNA: TGTGCCAGCAGTGAAGGGCGGATCACTGAAGCTTTCTTT. It encodes CASSEGRITEAFF. The rearrangement links TRBV6-1 to TRBJ1-1, with D unresolved. The V gene lost 1 base and the J gene lost 4 bases, with 7 bases spanning the gap. Per germline, CDR1 MNHNS and CDR2 SASEGT. The CDR3 runs 13 residues.

V gene TRBV7-7 combines with J gene TRBJ2-1, with D hard to call. V was shortened by 5 bases and J by 13 bases, with 12 bases between the two germline ends. The CDR3 is 11 amino acids. The V gene's germline CDR1 is SSHAT and CDR2 FNYEAQ (reference sequence). DNA for the CDR3: TGTGCCAGCAGCGCAGGCACCCAACAGTTCTTC. It specifies CASSAGTQQFF.

The chain joins TRBV30 to TRBJ2-5; 8 positions agree with TRBD2. After removal of 4 bases from V and 3 bases from J, the junction contained 7 bases not matched to a gene. The CDR3 loop spans 14 amino acids. Germline CDR1 and CDR2: GTSNPN and SVGIG (reference sequence). The CDR3 DNA follows: TGTGCCTGGAACAGACTGACTAGCGAAGAGACCCAGTACTTC. Translation gives CAWNRLTSEETQYF.

The chain has TRBV9 and TRBJ2-1, with D possibly TRBD1 on 6 matching bases. The V end was cut by 3 bases, the J end by 0 bases, with 13 bases between. CDR1 SGDLS and CDR2 YYNGEE come from the germline V gene. The CDR3 loop spans 16 amino acids. CDR3 in amino acids: CASSDRDTSSYNEQFF. The DNA of the CDR3 is TGTGCCAGCAGCGACCGGGACACCAGCTCCTACAATGAGCAGTTCTTC.

The CDR3 region is CASSVASGGIGTEAFF. The CDR3 DNA is TGTGCCAGCAGCGTAGCCTCTGGGGGGATAGGCACTGAAGCTTTCTTT. This chain links TRBV9 with TRBJ1-1; D is perhaps TRBD1 (5 bases). Between the trimmed V and J ends, which lost 0 bases and 4 bases, there was a span of 16 bases. The CDR3 has 16 amino acids. CDR1 is SGDLS and CDR2 is YYNGEE in the germline V gene.

About this clone itself: At one boundary the junction diverges from the germline segment, which might be a read error. The genes are TRBV6-5 and TRBJ2-7; maybe TRBD1 (6 bases). The CDR3 contains 15 residues. The V gene's germline CDR1 is MNHEY and CDR2 SVGAGI. CDR3 residues: CASSNSRQVSYEQYF. For the CDR3, the DNA is TGTGCCAGCAGTAACTCGAGACAGGTGAGCTACGAGCAGTACTTC.

Concerning this clone itself: Other nucleotide sequences from this sample produce the same CDR3. The V and J genes are TRBV24-1 and TRBJ1-5; 10 nucleotides align to TRBD1. This CDR3 has 15 residues. V lost 4 bases, J lost 5 bases, and 4 bases stayed unmatched. CDR1 and CDR2 (germline): KGHDR, SFDVKD. CDR3 residues: CATSDPTGGDQPQHF. CDR3 nucleotide sequence: TGTGCCACCAGTGACCCGACAGGGGGCGATCAGCCCCAGCATTTT.

V and J are TRBV6-1 and TRBJ1-1; D not certain. The CDR3 loop spans 13 amino acids. Germline CDR1 is MNHNS and CDR2 is SASEGT. The V end was cut by 2 bases, the J end by 4 bases, with 8 bases between. This CDR3 is CASSEQVATEAFF. CDR3 in DNA: TGTGCCAGCAGTGAACAGGTGGCCACTGAAGCTTTCTTT.

The chain has TRBV6-5 and TRBJ2-2, with 10 nucleotides matching TRBD2. Germline loops: CDR1 MNHEY, CDR2 SVGAGI. The V gene end was trimmed by 4 bases and the J gene end by 6 bases; junction bases not matched to a gene: 5. The CDR3 covers 15 residues. The CDR3 coding sequence is TGTGCCAGCAGTTCCCTAGCGGGAGAGGCCGGGGAGCTGTTTTTT. This gives the protein CASSSLAGEAGELFF.

The chain combines TRBV2 with TRBJ2-1; 7 nucleotides align to TRBD2. The CDR3 runs to 13 residues. Trimming cost V 6 bases and J 6 bases; bases outside gene matches: 5. Germline V gene lookup returns CDR1 SNHLY and CDR2 FYNNEI. Here the CDR3 DNA reads TGTGCCAGCAGAGAGCTAGCGGTCAATGAGCAGTTCTTC. Amino acids: CASRELAVNEQFF. The whole variable domain, remainder taken from reference TRBV2 and TRBJ2-1, is EPEVTQTPSHQVTQMGQEVILRCVPISNHLYFYWYRQILGQKVEFLVSFYNNEISEKSEIFDDQFSVERPDGSNFTLKIRSTKLEDSAMYFCASRELAVNEQFFGPGTRLTVL.

V and J are TRBV18 and TRBJ1-6, with 9 positions matching TRBD1. With V trimmed by 1 base and J by 8 bases, 12 bases remained unmatched. The CDR3 has 18 amino acids. CDR1 and CDR2 from the germline V gene are KGHSH and LQKENI. The CDR3 protein is CASSPRTLQGARDSPLHF. CDR3 coding DNA: TGTGCCAGCTCACCACGCACATTACAGGGGGCCCGGGATTCACCCCTCCACTTT.

The chain has TRBV10-3 and TRBJ1-4; D gene uncertain. The CDR3 loop spans 13 amino acids. V dropped 0 bases and J dropped 8 bases, with 7 bases sitting between them. The germline V gene has CDR1 ENHRY and CDR2 SYGVKD. CDR3 protein: CAISESNGEKLFF. CDR3 in DNA: TGTGCCATCAGTGAGTCAAACGGAGAAAAACTGTTTTTT.

CDR3 DNA sequence: TGTGCCAGCAGCTTGGATCTTGGGGCCCAGTACTTC. This codes for CASSLDLGAQYF. This chain links TRBV5-4 with TRBJ2-5; D unresolved. Germline V gene data show CDR1 as SGHNT and CDR2 as YYREEE (reference sequence). V was shortened by 0 bases and J by 9 bases, with 9 bases between the two germline ends. The CDR3 loop spans 12 amino acids. Complete variable domain (other parts from reference TRBV5-4 and TRBJ2-5): ETGVTQSPTHLIKTRGQQVTLRCSSQSGHNTVSWYQQALGQGPQFIFQYYREEENGRGNFPPRFSGLQFPNYSSELNVNALELDDSALYLCASSLDLGAQYFGPGTRLLVL.

The chain is built from TRBV11-2 and TRBJ2-1; D is unresolved. The CDR3 consists of 12 residues. V gave up 1 base and J gave up 8 bases, with 6 bases separating them. Germline V gives CDR1 SGHAT, CDR2 FQNNGV. The CDR3 is CASSLVFHEQFF. In DNA form, the CDR3 reads TGTGCCAGCAGCTTAGTTTTTCATGAGCAGTTCTTC.

The chain employs TRBV9 and TRBJ2-1, with a weak D call TRBD2 (7 bases). The length of the CDR3 is 12 residues. The germline gives CDR1 SGDLS, CDR2 YYNGEE. Deletions cut 7 bases from V and 9 bases from J, with 14 bases between. CDR3 sequence reads: CASGTGGGEQFF. CDR3 nucleotide sequence: TGTGCCAGCGGAACGGGGGGCGGTGAGCAGTTCTTC.

The gene calls are TRBV27 and TRBJ2-7; D remains unclear. The V end was cut by 6 bases, the J end by 1 base, with 13 bases between. Germline-derived CDR1 and CDR2 are MNHEY and SMNVEV (reference sequence). This CDR3 comprises 14 residues. CDR3 region: CASRMTLGSYEQYF. CDR3 sequence (DNA): TGTGCCAGCAGAATGACTTTGGGGTCCTACGAGCAGTACTTC.

The DNA of the CDR3 is TGCGCCAGCAGCTTTCGGCAGTTGCCAGGTGAAGCTTTCTTT. Residues: CASSFRQLPGEAFF. The V and J genes are TRBV5-1 and TRBJ1-1, with no clear D. Trimming stripped 2 bases from V and 7 bases from J, with 15 bases between. CDR3 length: 14 residues. Germline lookup yields CDR1 SGHRS and CDR2 YFSETQ.

J is TRBJ1-3 and V is TRBV27; TRBD1 is a possible D gene (5 bases). The CDR3 is 19 amino acids. V was pared by 5 bases and J by 4 bases, with 27 bases between. CDR1 and CDR2 from the germline V gene are MNHEY and SMNVEV (reference sequence). The CDR3 nucleotides read TGTGCCAGCAGTCCGAATGCCCCCGACAGATCCCAAGGGGGAAACACCATATATTTT. Translating gives CASSPNAPDRSQGGNTIYF.

This chain uses TRBV6-1 with TRBJ2-7; no reliable D call. CDR3 size: 13 residues. Germline V gene sequence: CDR1 MNHNS, CDR2 SASEGT. The V gene lost 1 base and the J gene lost 3 bases, with 7 bases spanning the gap. The CDR3 protein is CASSEGIGYEQYF. The CDR3 nucleotides are TGTGCCAGCAGTGAAGGAATCGGCTACGAGCAGTACTTC.

The V gene is TRBV6-5, the J gene TRBJ1-3; 7 nucleotides match TRBD1. The V and J ends lost 7 bases and 3 bases, in that order; junction bases with no gene match: 9. Germline CDR1 reads MNHEY; CDR2 reads SVGAGI. The CDR3 is 15 residues long. As DNA, the CDR3 is TGTGCCAGCACCTACACGGGACAGAGTGGAAACACCATATATTTT. It yields the protein CASTYTGQSGNTIYF.

J is TRBJ1-1 and V is TRBV12-3 or TRBV12-4; a weak D match, TRBD1 (5 bases). The CDR3 extends over 13 amino acids. Between the trimmed V and J ends, which lost 3 bases and 7 bases, there was a span of 12 bases. CDR3 nucleotides: TGTGCCAGCAGTTTCATTCAGGGCCATGAAGCTTTCTTT. Translation gives CASSFIQGHEAFF.

This chain uses TRBV11-2 with TRBJ1-2; D remains unclear. V was cut by 1 base and J by 1 base, with 4 bases left in between. This CDR3 has 13 residues. Germline-derived CDR1 and CDR2 are SGHAT and FQNNGV. The CDR3: CASSLGLNYGYTF. CDR3 DNA: TGTGCCAGCAGCTTAGGTCTTAACTATGGCTACACCTTC.

V gene TRBV7-2 combines with J gene TRBJ2-5, with D possibly being TRBD2 (6 bases). This CDR3 contains 13 residues. Germline V gene data show CDR1 as SGHTA and CDR2 as FQGNSA. V lost 0 bases and J 7 bases, leaving 9 bases between the germline ends. The CDR3 sequence: CASSLAGEVTQYF. The CDR3 nucleotides read TGTGCCAGCAGCTTAGCTGGGGAGGTGACCCAGTACTTC.